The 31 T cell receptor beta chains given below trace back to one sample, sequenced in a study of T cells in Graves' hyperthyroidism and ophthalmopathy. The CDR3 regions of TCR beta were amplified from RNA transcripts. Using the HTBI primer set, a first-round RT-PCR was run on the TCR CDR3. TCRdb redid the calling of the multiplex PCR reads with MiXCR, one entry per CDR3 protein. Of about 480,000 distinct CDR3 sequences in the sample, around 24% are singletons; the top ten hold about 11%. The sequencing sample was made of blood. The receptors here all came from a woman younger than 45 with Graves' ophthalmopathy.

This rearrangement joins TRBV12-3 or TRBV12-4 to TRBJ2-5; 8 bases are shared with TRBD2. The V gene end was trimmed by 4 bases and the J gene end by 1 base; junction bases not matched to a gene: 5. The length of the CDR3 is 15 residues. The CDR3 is CASSSRTSPQETQYF. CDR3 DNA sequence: TGTGCCAGCAGTTCCCGGACTAGCCCCCAAGAGACCCAGTACTTC.

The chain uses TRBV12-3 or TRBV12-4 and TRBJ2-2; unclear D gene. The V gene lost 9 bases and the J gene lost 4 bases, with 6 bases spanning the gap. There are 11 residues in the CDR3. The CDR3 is CASLLTGELFF. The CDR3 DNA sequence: TGTGCCAGTCTACTCACCGGGGAGCTGTTTTTT.

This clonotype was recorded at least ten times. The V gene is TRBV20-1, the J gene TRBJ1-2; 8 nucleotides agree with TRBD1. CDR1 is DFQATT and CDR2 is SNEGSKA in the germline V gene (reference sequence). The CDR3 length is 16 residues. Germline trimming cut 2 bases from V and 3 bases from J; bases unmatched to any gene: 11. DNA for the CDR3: TGCAGTGCTAGATCAAGCGACAGGGGTCGGTACTATGGCTACACCTTC. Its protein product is CSARSSDRGRYYGYTF.

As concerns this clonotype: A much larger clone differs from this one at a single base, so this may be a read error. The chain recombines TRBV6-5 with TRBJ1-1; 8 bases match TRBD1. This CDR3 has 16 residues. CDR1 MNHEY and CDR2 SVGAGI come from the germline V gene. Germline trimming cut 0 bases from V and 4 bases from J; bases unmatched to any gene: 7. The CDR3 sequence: CASSYSGTGPITEAFF. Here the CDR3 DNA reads TGTGCCAGCAGTTACTCCGGGACAGGTCCGATCACTGAAGCTTTCTTT.

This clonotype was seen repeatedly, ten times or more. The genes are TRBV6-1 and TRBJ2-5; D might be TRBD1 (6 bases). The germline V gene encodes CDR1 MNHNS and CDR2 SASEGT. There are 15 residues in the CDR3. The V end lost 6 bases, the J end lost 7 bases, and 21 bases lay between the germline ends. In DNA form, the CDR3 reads TGTGCCAGCAGGGAACGAACAGGGTCTGGGGGGACCCAGTACTTC. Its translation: CASRERTGSGGTQYF.

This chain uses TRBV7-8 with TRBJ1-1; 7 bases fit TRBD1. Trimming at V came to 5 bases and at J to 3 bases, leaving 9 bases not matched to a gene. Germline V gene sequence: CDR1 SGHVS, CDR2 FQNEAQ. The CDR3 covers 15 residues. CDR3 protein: CASSPRGQFDTEAFF. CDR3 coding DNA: TGTGCCAGCAGCCCCAGGGGACAGTTTGACACTGAAGCTTTCTTT.

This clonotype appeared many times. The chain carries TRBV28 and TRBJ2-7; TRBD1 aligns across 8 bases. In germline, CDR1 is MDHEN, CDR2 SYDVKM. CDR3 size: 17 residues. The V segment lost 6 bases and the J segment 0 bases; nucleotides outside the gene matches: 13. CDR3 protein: CASSLGTGKKSSYEQYF. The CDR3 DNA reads TGTGCCAGCAGCCTAGGGACAGGTAAAAAGAGCTCCTACGAGCAGTACTTC.

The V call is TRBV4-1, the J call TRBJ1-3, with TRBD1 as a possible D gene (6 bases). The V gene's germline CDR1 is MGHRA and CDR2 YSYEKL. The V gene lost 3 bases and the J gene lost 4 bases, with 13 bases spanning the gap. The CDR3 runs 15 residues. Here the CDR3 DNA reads TGCGCCAGCAGCCACCTGGGGGCGTTAGGAAACACCATATATTTT. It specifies CASSHLGALGNTIYF.

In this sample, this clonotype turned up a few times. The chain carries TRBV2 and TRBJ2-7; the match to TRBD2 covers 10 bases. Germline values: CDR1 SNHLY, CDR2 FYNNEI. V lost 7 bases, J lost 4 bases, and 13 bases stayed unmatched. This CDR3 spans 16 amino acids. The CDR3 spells CASMKGRSSGGYEQYF. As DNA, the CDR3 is TGTGCCAGCATGAAGGGTCGAAGTAGCGGGGGGTACGAGCAGTACTTC.

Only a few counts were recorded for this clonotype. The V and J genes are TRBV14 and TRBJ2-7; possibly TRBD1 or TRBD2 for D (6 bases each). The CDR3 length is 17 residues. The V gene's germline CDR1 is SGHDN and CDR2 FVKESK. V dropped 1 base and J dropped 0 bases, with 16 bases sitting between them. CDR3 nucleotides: TGTGCCAGCAGCCAAGTATGGGGGGCGCCCCTCTCCTACGAGCAGTACTTC. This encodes CASSQVWGAPLSYEQYF.

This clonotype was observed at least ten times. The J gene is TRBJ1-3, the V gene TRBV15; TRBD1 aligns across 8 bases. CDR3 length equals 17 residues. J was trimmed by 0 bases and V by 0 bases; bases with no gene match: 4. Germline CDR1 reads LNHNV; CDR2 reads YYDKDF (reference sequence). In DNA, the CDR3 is TGTGCCACCAGCAGAGAGGGGACAGGCCGCTCTGGAAACACCATATATTTT. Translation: CATSREGTGRSGNTIYF. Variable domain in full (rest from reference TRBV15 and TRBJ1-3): DAMVIQNPRYQVTQFGKPVTLSCSQTLNHNVMYWYQQKSSQAPKLLFHYYDKDFNNEADTPDNFQSRRPNTSFCFLDIRSPGLGDTAMYLCATSREGTGRSGNTIYFGEGSWLTVV.

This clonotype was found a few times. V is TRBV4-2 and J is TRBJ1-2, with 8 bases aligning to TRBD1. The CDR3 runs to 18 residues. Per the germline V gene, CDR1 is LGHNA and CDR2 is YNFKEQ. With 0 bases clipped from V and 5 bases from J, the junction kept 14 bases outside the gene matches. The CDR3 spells CASSQEVLQGVSSYGYTF. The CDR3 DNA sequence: TGTGCCAGCAGCCAAGAAGTTCTACAGGGGGTGTCCTCTTATGGCTACACCTTC.

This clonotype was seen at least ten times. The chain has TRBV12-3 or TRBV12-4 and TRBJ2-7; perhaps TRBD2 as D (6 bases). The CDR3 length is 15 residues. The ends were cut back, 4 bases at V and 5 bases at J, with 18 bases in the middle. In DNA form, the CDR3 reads TGTGCCAGCAGTTCCCTACGGGGAGGAATCCACGAGCAGTACTTC. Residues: CASSSLRGGIHEQYF.

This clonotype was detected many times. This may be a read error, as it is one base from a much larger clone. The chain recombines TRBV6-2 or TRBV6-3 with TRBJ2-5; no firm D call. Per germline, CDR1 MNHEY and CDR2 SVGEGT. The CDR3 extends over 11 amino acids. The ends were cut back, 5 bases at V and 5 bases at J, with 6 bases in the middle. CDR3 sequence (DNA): TGTGCCAGCAGTCATCCGGAGACCCAGTACTTC. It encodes CASSHPETQYF.

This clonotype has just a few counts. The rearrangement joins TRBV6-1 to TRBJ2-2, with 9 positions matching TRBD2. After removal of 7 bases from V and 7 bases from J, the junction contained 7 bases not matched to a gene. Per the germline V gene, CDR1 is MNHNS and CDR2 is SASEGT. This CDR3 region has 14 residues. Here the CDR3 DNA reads TGTGCCAGCAAACTGGGACTAGCTGACGGGGAGCTGTTTTTT. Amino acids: CASKLGLADGELFF.

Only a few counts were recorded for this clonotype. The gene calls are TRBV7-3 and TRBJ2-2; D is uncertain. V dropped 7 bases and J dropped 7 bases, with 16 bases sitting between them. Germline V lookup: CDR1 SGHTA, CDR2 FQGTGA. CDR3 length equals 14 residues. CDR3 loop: CASNLGGASGELFF. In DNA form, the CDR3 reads TGTGCCAGCAACCTGGGCGGAGCCAGCGGGGAGCTGTTTTTT.

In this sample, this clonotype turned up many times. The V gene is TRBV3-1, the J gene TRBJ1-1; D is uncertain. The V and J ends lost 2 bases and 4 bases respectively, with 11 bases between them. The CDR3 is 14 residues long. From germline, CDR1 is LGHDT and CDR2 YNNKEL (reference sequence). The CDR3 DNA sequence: TGTGCCAGCAGCCAATCCGGGGTAGGCACTGAAGCTTTCTTT. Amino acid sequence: CASSQSGVGTEAFF.

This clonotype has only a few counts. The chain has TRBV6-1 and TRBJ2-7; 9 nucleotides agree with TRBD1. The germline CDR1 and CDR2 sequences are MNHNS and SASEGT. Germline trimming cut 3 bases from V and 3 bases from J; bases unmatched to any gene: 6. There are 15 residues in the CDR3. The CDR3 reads CASSDPGQGGYEQYF. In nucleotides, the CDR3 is TGTGCCAGCAGTGATCCGGGACAGGGAGGCTACGAGCAGTACTTC.

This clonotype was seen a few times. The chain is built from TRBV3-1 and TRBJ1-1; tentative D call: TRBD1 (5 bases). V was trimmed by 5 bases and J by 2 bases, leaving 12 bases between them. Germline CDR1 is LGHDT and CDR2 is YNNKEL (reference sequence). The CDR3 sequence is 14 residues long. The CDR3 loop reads CASSFADTNTEAFF. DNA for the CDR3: TGTGCCAGCAGCTTCGCGGACACCAACACTGAAGCTTTCTTT.

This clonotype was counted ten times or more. DNA for the CDR3: TGCAGTGCTCCAGGGGGCGATTCTGGAAACACCATATATTTT. Protein product: CSAPGGDSGNTIYF. This chain connects TRBV20-1 to TRBJ1-3; TRBD1 matches at 8 bases. The V and J ends lost 5 bases and 1 base, in that order; junction bases with no gene match: 4. Germline CDR1 reads DFQATT; CDR2 reads SNEGSKA (reference sequence). This CDR3 has 14 residues.

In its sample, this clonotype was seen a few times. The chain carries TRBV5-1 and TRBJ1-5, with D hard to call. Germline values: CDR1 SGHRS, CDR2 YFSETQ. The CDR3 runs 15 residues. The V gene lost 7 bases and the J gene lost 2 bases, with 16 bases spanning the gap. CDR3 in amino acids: CASSRWPWGNQPQHF. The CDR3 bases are TGCGCCAGCTCCCGGTGGCCTTGGGGCAATCAGCCCCAGCATTTT.

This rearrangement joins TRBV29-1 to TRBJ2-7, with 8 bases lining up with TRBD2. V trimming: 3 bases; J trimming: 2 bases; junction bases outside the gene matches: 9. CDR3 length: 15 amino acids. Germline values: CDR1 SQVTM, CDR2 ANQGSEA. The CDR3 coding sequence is TGCAGCGTTGAGGGAGCGACTAGCGCCACCTACGAGCAGTACTTC. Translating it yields CSVEGATSATYEQYF.

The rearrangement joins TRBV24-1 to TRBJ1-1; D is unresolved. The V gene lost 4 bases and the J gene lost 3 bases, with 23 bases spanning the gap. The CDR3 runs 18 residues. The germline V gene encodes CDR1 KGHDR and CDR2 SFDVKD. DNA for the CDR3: TGTGCCACCAGTGAAATTGATCAGGCCCTCCCCTCGGACACTGAAGCTTTCTTT. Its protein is CATSEIDQALPSDTEAFF.

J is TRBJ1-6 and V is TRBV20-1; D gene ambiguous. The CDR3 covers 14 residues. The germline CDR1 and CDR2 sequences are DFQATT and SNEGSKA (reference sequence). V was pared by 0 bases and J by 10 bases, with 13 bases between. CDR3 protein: CSARDVGLGSPLHF. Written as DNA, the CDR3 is TGCAGTGCTAGAGATGTTGGTTTAGGATCACCCCTCCACTTT.

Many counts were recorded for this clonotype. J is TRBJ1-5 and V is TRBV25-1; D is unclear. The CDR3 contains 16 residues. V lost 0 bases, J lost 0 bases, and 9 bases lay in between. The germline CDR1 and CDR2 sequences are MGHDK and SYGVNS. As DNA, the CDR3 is TGTGCCAGCAGTGAATACCCGACCCTTAGCAATCAGCCCCAGCATTTT. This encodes CASSEYPTLSNQPQHF.

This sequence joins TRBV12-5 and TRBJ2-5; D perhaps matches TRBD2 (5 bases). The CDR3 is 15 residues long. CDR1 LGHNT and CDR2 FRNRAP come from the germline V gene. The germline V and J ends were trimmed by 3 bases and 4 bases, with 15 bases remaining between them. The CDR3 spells CASGFGSTGGETQYF. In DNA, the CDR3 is TGTGCTAGTGGTTTTGGAAGTACCGGAGGAGAGACCCAGTACTTC.

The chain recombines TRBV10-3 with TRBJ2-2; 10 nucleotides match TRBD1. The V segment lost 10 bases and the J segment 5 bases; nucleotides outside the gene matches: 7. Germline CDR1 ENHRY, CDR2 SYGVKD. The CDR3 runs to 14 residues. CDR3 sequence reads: CATSGDRGTGELFF. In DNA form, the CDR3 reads TGTGCCACAAGCGGGGACAGGGGTACCGGGGAGCTGTTTTTT.

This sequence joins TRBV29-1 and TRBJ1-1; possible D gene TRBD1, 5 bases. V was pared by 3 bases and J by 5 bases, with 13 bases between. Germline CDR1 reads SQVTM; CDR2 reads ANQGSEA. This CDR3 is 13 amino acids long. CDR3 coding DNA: TGCAGCGTTGAGGTGGGGCGGCGAACTGAAGCTTTCTTT. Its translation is CSVEVGRRTEAFF.

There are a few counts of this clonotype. This chain's CDR3 is CASSDLAGTQYF. The CDR3 bases are TGTGCCAGCAGTGATTTAGCGGGGACCCAGTACTTC. The chain is built from TRBV6-1 and TRBJ2-5; 7 nucleotides line up with TRBD2. With 3 bases clipped from V and 7 bases from J, the junction kept 2 bases outside the gene matches. Looked up from germline, CDR1 is MNHNS and CDR2 is SASEGT. This CDR3 is built from 12 residues.

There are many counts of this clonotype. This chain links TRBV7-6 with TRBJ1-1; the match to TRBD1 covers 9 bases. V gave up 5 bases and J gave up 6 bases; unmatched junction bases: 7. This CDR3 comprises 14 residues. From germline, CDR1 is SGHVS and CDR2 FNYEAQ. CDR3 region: CASSGWDRDAEAFF. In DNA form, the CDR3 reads TGTGCCAGCAGCGGTTGGGACAGGGACGCTGAAGCTTTCTTT.

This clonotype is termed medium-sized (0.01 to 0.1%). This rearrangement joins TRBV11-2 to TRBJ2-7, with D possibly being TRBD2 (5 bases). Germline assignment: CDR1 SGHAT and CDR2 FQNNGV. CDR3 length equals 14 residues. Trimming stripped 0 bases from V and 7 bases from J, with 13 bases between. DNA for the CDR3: TGTGCCAGCAGCTTAGAGGACTTACTGGGGGAGCAGTACTTC. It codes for CASSLEDLLGEQYF. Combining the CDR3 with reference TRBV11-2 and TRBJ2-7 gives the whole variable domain EAGVAQSPRYKIIEKRQSVAFWCNPISGHATLYWYQQILGQGPKLLIQFQNNGVVDDSQLPKDRFSAERLKGVDSTLKIQPAKLEDSAVYLCASSLEDLLGEQYFGPGTRLTVT.